The 23 T cell receptor beta chains below were found in one sample sequenced in a study of T cells in Graves' hyperthyroidism and ophthalmopathy. Amplification yielded TCR beta CDR3 regions, with RNA transcripts as the source. First-round RT-PCR of the TCR CDR3 relied on the HTBI primer set. A single record per CDR3 protein comes from TCRdb applying MiXCR to the multiplex PCR reads. This table has approximately 400,000 distinct CDR3 sequences, under 20% appearing once. The sequenced sample consisted of blood. The receptors were sampled from a man aged 18 to 29 with Graves' ophthalmopathy.

This clonotype has a count of ten or more. The chain uses TRBV11-2 and TRBJ2-7; no definite D call. Trimming cost V 4 bases and J 0 bases, with 13 bases left between them. Germline V gene lookup returns CDR1 SGHAT and CDR2 FQNNGV. The CDR3 contains 15 residues. Here the CDR3 reads CASSYLQILSYEQYF. The DNA for the CDR3 is TGTGCCAGCAGCTACCTCCAAATACTCTCCTACGAGCAGTACTTC.

The chain links TRBV6-2 or TRBV6-3 to TRBJ1-2, with 9 nucleotides matching TRBD1. The CDR3 sequence is 13 residues long. CDR1 MNHEY and CDR2 SVGEGT come from the germline V gene. The V and J ends lost 3 bases and 6 bases, in that order; junction bases with no gene match: 2. The CDR3, as DNA: TGTGCCAGCAGTTATTGGACAGGGGATGGCTACACCTTC. The encoded protein is CASSYWTGDGYTF.

This clonotype was observed at least ten times. The CDR3 region has the DNA TGTGCCAGCAGCACTGGACAGGGCCGCTATGGCTACACCTTC. It translates to CASSTGQGRYGYTF. The J gene is TRBJ1-2, the V gene TRBV9; 8 bases line up with TRBD1. The trim removed 4 bases at V and 4 bases at J, leaving 6 bases unmatched. The CDR3 extends over 14 amino acids. CDR1 is SGDLS and CDR2 is YYNGEE in the germline V gene.

This clonotype was found many times. The chain is built from TRBV24-1 and TRBJ2-1; D gene unclear. The germline CDR1 and CDR2 sequences are KGHDR and SFDVKD. The CDR3 contains 13 residues. V was trimmed by 7 bases and J by 0 bases, leaving 6 bases between them. CDR3 in amino acids: CATSLSSYNEQFF. In DNA, the CDR3 is TGTGCCACCAGCCTAAGCTCCTACAATGAGCAGTTCTTC.

This clonotype was found many times. V and J are TRBV2 and TRBJ1-1, with TRBD1 matching 7 bases. CDR3 length: 16 amino acids. V trimming: 6 bases; J trimming: 1 base; junction bases outside the gene matches: 11. Germline V gene data show CDR1 as SNHLY and CDR2 as FYNNEI. The CDR3 sequence: CASSPRGSSGNTEAFF. The DNA of the CDR3 is TGTGCCAGCAGCCCCAGGGGGTCCAGCGGGAACACTGAAGCTTTCTTT.

This clonotype was observed many times. This chain uses TRBV20-1 with TRBJ1-5; TRBD1 is a possible D gene (6 bases). The CDR3 loop spans 15 amino acids. V was shortened by 6 bases and J by 2 bases, with 17 bases between the two germline ends. CDR1 DFQATT and CDR2 SNEGSKA come from the germline V gene (reference sequence). This CDR3 reads CSAKRGEIGNQPQHF. The DNA of the CDR3 is TGCAGTGCCAAAAGGGGGGAAATCGGCAATCAGCCCCAGCATTTT.

The chain combines TRBV27 with TRBJ2-1, with D maybe TRBD1 (5 bases). There are 14 residues in the CDR3. Trimming left V 7 bases short and J 2 bases short, with 12 bases between. Germline CDR1 and CDR2: MNHEY and SMNVEV (reference sequence). The CDR3 region is CASNKQATYNEQFF. CDR3 nucleotides: TGTGCCAGCAATAAACAGGCGACCTACAATGAGCAGTTCTTC.

This clonotype was seen only a few times. The V and J genes are TRBV28 and TRBJ2-7; no firm D call. CDR3 size: 12 residues. Germline CDR1 is MDHEN and CDR2 is SYDVKM. V was pared by 7 bases and J by 3 bases, with 10 bases between. This CDR3 reads CASTSTYYEQYF. In nucleotides, the CDR3 is TGTGCCAGCACCTCGACATACTACGAGCAGTACTTC.

This clonotype has a count of ten or more. The chain links TRBV5-5 to TRBJ2-3; D might be TRBD2 (6 bases). From germline, CDR1 is SGHKS and CDR2 YYEKEE (reference sequence). Trimming removed 4 bases at V and 2 bases at J, with 14 bases between. The CDR3 extends over 15 amino acids. CDR3 sequence reads: CASSRKGDFTDTQYF. The CDR3 coding sequence is TGTGCCAGCAGCCGGAAAGGGGACTTCACAGATACGCAGTATTTT.

The chain recombines TRBV13 with TRBJ1-2, with 12 bases fitting TRBD1. Trimming took 8 bases from V and 8 from J; bases not matched to a gene: 18. The CDR3 length is 17 residues. Germline assignment: CDR1 PRHDT and CDR2 FYEKMQ (reference sequence). This CDR3 is CASPTGTGGVEPIGYTF. In DNA form, the CDR3 reads TGTGCCAGCCCCACCGGGACAGGGGGCGTAGAGCCGATCGGCTACACCTTC. The whole variable domain, remainder taken from reference TRBV13 and TRBJ1-2, is AAGVIQSPRHLIKEKRETATLKCYPIPRHDTVYWYQQGPGQDPQFLISFYEKMQSDKGSIPDRFSAQQFSDYHSELNMSSLELGDSALYFCASPTGTGGVEPIGYTFGSGTRLTVV.

This clonotype was seen a few times. V gene TRBV29-1 combines with J gene TRBJ2-2; unclear D gene. V lost 5 bases and J 5 bases, leaving 9 bases between the germline ends. The CDR3 runs to 12 residues. Germline V gives CDR1 SQVTM, CDR2 ANQGSEA. CDR3 residues: CSVPWGTGELFF. The CDR3 DNA follows: TGCAGCGTTCCGTGGGGTACCGGGGAGCTGTTTTTT.

This chain joins TRBV5-1 and TRBJ1-5; no clear D gene. Germline V CDR1 and CDR2: SGHRS, YFSETQ. The CDR3 consists of 15 residues. The V end was cut by 5 bases, the J end by 0 bases, with 12 bases between. This CDR3 is CASREDGDSNQPQHF. The DNA for the CDR3 is TGCGCCAGCAGGGAGGACGGAGATAGCAATCAGCCCCAGCATTTT.

This clonotype occurred a few times. The chain carries TRBV4-1 and TRBJ2-6; 9 nucleotides agree with TRBD2. The CDR3 covers 14 residues. The germline V gene has CDR1 MGHRA and CDR2 YSYEKL. V was pared by 0 bases and J by 11 bases, with 2 bases of the junction left unmatched. Here the CDR3 reads CASSQDSSGDVLTF. The DNA for the CDR3 is TGCGCCAGCAGCCAAGATTCTAGCGGGGACGTCCTGACTTTC.

This clonotype was seen at least ten times. This chain connects TRBV2 to TRBJ2-1; D perhaps matches TRBD1 (5 bases). The CDR3 totals 17 residues. CDR1 and CDR2 (germline): SNHLY, FYNNEI. V shed 0 bases and J shed 0 bases, with 12 bases lying between them. CDR3 region: CASSEALGHGSYNEQFF. The CDR3 nucleotides are TGTGCCAGCAGTGAAGCGCTGGGGCATGGCTCCTACAATGAGCAGTTCTTC.

This clonotype was found many times. The rearrangement uses TRBV20-1 and TRBJ2-7; D unclear. Germline CDR1 is DFQATT and CDR2 is SNEGSKA (reference sequence). V gave up 3 bases and J gave up 10 bases, with 10 bases separating them. The CDR3 has 10 residues. The CDR3 DNA reads TGCAGTGCTAGTACCCCAATACAGTACTTC. This sequence encodes CSASTPIQYF.

This clonotype was detected many times. The V and J genes are TRBV20-1 and TRBJ2-5; D might be TRBD2 (7 bases). The CDR3 sequence is 14 residues long. Trimming took off 7 bases at V and 5 bases at J, with 20 bases between the two ends. Germline CDR1 reads DFQATT; CDR2 reads SNEGSKA (reference sequence). Written as DNA, the CDR3 is TGCAGTGTCGCAGAGACCGGGGGGCACGAGACCCAGTACTTC. Translating gives CSVAETGGHETQYF.

This clonotype was seen repeatedly, ten times or more. The CDR3 DNA reads TGTGCCACGGGGAAGGTGGGCACTGAAGCTTTCTTT. It specifies CATGKVGTEAFF. The chain uses TRBV7-9 and TRBJ1-1, with no clear D. V lost 10 bases to trimming and J lost 4 bases, with 13 bases between them. Per germline, CDR1 SEHNR and CDR2 FQNEAQ (reference sequence). CDR3 length: 12 residues.

This clonotype has more than one count but fewer than ten. The chain links TRBV5-8 to TRBJ2-3; D is uncertain. The germline V and J ends were trimmed by 0 bases and 4 bases, with 12 bases remaining between them. CDR3 length: 15 residues. Germline lookup yields CDR1 SGHTS and CDR2 YDEGEE. The CDR3 bases are TGTGCCAGCAGCTTGGTGAGACACGAAGCAGATACGCAGTATTTT. This encodes CASSLVRHEADTQYF.

There are many counts of this clonotype. The J gene is TRBJ1-2, the V gene TRBV7-8; 9 bases agree with TRBD1. Looked up from germline, CDR1 is SGHVS and CDR2 is FQNEAQ. This CDR3 has 16 residues. The ends lost 2 bases at V and 0 bases at J; junction bases unmatched: 4. The CDR3 loop reads CASSLQGQGPNYGYTF. For the CDR3, the DNA is TGTGCCAGCAGCTTACAGGGACAGGGACCTAACTATGGCTACACCTTC.

The chain couples TRBV9 to TRBJ2-1; 8 bases fit TRBD1. The CDR3 length is 17 residues. The germline V gene encodes CDR1 SGDLS and CDR2 YYNGEE. V lost 7 bases, J lost 0 bases, and 12 bases stayed unmatched. The CDR3 reads CASSPTGQGLSYNEQFF. In DNA, the CDR3 is TGTGCCAGCTCACCGACAGGACAGGGCCTCTCCTACAATGAGCAGTTCTTC.

V and J are TRBV5-1 and TRBJ2-5; 7 bases are shared with TRBD1. The V segment lost 3 bases and the J segment 2 bases; nucleotides outside the gene matches: 1. The germline gives CDR1 SGHRS, CDR2 YFSETQ. The CDR3 loop spans 13 amino acids. CDR3: CASSWTGQETQYF. The CDR3 nucleotides read TGCGCCAGCAGCTGGACAGGACAAGAGACCCAGTACTTC. The entire variable domain, with the rest obtained from reference TRBV5-1 and TRBJ2-5, is as follows: KAGVTQTPRYLIKTRGQQVTLSCSPISGHRSVSWYQQTPGQGLQFLFEYFSETQRNKGNFPGRFSGRQFSNSRSEMNVSTLELGDSALYLCASSWTGQETQYFGPGTRLLVL.

This clonotype was detected many times. The chain joins TRBV3-1 to TRBJ2-7; D is uncertain. Germline loops: CDR1 LGHDT, CDR2 YNNKEL (reference sequence). The length of the CDR3 is 12 residues. The V end was cut by 1 base, the J end by 7 bases, with 8 bases between. DNA for the CDR3: TGTGCCAGCAGCCAAGGAGATACTGAGCAGTACTTC. Encoded protein: CASSQGDTEQYF.

This clonotype appeared many times. The CDR3 DNA reads as TGTGCCAGCAGCCGGGACCGTAGCTCCTACAATGAGCAGTTCTTC. It codes for CASSRDRSSYNEQFF. V usage is TRBV3-1 and J usage is TRBJ2-1, with D possibly called TRBD1 or TRBD2 (5 bases each). Trimming left V 4 bases short and J 0 bases short, with 10 bases between. The length of the CDR3 is 15 residues. Germline V gene data show CDR1 as LGHDT and CDR2 as YNNKEL (reference sequence).